This T cell receptor beta chain was captured by sequencing in a study of blood T cell repertoires in COVID-19 (dated by TCRdb to between 2020 and 2021). Describing the broader study: Samples from collaborators originated in the United States, Italy and Spain and spanned both the acute and convalescent phases of COVID-19. The material from the prospective study consisted of cDNA or gDNA derived from T cells, B-cell-depleted T cells, or PBMCs. Deeply sampled blood TCRbeta repertoires from subjects exposed to, actively infected with, or recovered from COVID-19 were included in the dataset. A freely available public database, intended as a resource for researchers studying the immune response to SARS-CoV-2, is where the repertoires were released. The samples were drawn from two sources: the first 160 participants of the ongoing ImmuneRACE study, and about 1,300 subjects contributed by 6 global collaborators. The sample metadata nearly always contained a de-identified subject ID, COVID-19 status, age in years and sex. HLA class I and class II types, where available, came from metadata supplied by the sample provider rather than from assay-based typing. Overall results and qualifications from the work: The quantity of clinical and demographic metadata differed by source and by participant and was supplied without curation.

On this clone: Its antigen is unknown. Base quality data are lacking; no much larger clone is found one base away.

Collaborating institutions collected whole blood in K2EDTA tubes following their own protocols. For TCRbeta analysis, collaborators shipped samples in one of three forms: frozen whole blood, isolated PBMCs, or DNA extracted from either of those sample types. Per the germline V gene, SNHLY is the CDR1 and FYNNEI is the CDR2. The CDR3 starts with the cysteine, ends with the phenylalanine, and has 14 residues. The CDR3 DNA has 42 bases and is translated from base 1. V loses 8 bases at its end and J loses 6 bases; junction bases beyond the gene matches: 8. The immunoSEQ Assay, a bias-controlled multiplex PCR, was used to amplify TCRbeta CDR3 regions from genomic DNA. On the authors' methods: Nucleated cell counts per sample were estimated from amplification of reference gene primers within the assay. To quantify the absolute abundance of each unique TCRbeta CDR3 rearrangement, sequence reads were collapsed and filtered. For each sample, productive Simpson clonality was calculated as the square root of Simpson's diversity index across productive rearrangements. TCRdb stores this immuneACCESS table with in-frame sequences only. Part of the clones is absent; in the studies checked, under half of the shortfall reflects unresolved V genes, and no reason is known for the rest. V and J calls and clone size are those listed in that table; D and trimming were worked out from the DNA. This sample comprises under 150,000 clones, 88% of them detected only once. About 1.5% of the sample goes to the ten largest clones.

Source material: peripheral blood. The origin of this receptor is a human donor in a cohort sampled during active COVID-19. The receptor chain draws on TRBV2 and TRBJ2-1; the junction holds 9 bases that match TRBD1. For the CDR3, the sequence is CASGQGQGLNEQFF. Read as DNA, the sequence is TGTGCCAGCGGCCAGGGACAGGGTCTCAATGAGCAGTTCTTC.